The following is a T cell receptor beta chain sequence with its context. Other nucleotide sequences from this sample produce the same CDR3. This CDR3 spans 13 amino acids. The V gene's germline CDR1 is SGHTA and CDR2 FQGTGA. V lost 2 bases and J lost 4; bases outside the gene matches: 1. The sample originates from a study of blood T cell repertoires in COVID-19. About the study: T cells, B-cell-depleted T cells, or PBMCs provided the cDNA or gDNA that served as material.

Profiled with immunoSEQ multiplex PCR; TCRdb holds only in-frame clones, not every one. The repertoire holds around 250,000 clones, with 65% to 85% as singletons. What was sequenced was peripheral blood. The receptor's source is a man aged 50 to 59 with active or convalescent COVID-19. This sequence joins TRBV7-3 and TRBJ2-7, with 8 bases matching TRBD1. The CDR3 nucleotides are TGTGCCAGCAGCTTAGGGACAGGTTACGAGCAGTACTTC. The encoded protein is CASSLGTGYEQYF.